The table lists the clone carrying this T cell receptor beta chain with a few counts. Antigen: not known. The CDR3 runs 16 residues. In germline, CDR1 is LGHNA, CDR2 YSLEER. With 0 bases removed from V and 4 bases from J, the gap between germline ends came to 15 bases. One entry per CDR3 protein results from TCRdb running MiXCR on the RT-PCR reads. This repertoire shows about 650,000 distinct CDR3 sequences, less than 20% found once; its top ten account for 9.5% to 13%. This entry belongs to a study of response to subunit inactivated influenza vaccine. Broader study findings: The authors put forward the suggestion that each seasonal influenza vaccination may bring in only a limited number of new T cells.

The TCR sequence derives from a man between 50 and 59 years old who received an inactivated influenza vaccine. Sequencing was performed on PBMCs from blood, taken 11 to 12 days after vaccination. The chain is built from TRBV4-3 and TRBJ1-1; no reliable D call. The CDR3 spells CASSQDGSSFRTEAFF. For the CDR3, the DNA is TGCGCCAGCAGCCAAGATGGATCAAGTTTTCGCACTGAAGCTTTCTTT.